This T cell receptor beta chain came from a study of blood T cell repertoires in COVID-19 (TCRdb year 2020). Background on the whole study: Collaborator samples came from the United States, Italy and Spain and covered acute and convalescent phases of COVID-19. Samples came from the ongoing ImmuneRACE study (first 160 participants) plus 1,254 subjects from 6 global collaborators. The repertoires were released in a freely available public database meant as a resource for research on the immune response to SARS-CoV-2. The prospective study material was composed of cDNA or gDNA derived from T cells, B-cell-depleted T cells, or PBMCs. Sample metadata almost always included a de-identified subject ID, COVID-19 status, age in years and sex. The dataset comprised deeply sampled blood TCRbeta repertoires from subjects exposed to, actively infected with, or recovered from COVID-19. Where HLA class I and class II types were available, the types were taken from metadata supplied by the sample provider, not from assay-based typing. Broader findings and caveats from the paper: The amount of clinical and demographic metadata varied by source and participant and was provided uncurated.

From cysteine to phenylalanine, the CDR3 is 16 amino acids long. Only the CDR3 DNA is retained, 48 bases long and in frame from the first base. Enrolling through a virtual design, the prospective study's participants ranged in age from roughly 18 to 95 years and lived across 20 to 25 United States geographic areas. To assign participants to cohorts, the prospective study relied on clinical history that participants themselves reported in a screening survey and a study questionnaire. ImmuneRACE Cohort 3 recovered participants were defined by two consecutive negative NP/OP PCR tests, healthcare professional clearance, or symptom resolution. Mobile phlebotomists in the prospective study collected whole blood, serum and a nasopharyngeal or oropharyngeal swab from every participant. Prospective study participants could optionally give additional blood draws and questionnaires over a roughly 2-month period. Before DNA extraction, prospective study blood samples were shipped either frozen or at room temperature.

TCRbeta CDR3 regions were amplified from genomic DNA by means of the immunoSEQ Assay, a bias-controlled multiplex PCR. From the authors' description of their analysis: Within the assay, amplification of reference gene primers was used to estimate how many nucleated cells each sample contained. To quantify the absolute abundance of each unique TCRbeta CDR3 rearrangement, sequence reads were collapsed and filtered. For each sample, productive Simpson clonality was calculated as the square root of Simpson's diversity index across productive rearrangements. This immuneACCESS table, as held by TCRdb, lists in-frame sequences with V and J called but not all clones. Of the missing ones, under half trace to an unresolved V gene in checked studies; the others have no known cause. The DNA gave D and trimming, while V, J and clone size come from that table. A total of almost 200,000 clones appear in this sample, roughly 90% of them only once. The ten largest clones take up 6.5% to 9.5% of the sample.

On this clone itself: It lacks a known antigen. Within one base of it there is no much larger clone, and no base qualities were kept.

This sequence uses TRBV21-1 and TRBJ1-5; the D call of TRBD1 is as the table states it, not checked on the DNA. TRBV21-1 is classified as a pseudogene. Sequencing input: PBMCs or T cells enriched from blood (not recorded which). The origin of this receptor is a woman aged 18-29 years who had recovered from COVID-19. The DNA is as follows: TGTGCCAGGGGGTGTGGGGACAGGTTAAGCAATCAGCCCCAGCATTTT. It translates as CARGCGDRLSNQPQHF.